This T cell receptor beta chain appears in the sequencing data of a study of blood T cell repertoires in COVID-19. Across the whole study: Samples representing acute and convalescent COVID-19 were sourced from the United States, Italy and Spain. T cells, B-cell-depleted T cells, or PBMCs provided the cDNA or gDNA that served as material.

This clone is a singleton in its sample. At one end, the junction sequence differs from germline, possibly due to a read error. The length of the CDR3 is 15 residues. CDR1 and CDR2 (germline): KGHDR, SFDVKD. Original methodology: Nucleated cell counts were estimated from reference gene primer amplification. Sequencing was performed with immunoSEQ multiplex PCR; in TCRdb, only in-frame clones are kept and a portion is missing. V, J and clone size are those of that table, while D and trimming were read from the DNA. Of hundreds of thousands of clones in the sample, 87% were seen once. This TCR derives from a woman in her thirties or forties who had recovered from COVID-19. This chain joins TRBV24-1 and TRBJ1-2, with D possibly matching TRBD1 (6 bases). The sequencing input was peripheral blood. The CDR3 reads CATSDHSTGTTPSEF. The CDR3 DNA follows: TGTGCCACCAGTGATCACTCCACCGGGACAACTCCCTCCGAGTTC.